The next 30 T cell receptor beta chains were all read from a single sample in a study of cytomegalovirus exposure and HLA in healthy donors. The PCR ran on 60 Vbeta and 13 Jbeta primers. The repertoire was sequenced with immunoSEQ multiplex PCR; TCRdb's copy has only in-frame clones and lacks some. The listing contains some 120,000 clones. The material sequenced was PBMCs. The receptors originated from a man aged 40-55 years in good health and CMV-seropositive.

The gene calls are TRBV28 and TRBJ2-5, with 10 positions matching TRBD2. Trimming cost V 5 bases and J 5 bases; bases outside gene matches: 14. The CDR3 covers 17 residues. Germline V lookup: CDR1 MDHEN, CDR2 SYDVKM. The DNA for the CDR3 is TGTGCCAGCAGTACCACGCTTGGTGCAGCGGGGGGGGAGACCCAGTACTTC. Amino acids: CASSTTLGAAGGETQYF.

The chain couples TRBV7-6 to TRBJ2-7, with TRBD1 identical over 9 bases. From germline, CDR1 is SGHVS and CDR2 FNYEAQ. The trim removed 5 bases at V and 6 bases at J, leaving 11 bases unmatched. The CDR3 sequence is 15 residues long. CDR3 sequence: CASSRGQGERAEQYF. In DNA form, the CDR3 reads TGTGCCAGCAGCAGGGGACAGGGAGAAAGGGCCGAGCAGTACTTC.

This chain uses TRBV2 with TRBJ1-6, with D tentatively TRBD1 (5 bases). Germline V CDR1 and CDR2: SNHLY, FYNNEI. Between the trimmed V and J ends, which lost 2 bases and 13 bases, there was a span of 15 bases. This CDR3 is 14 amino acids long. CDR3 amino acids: CASSERGGISPLHF. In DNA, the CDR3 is TGTGCCAGCAGTGAACGCGGGGGTATATCTCCCCTCCACTTT.

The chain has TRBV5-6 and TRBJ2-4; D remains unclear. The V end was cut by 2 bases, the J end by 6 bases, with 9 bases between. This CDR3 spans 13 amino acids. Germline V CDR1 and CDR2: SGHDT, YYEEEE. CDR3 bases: TGTGCCAGCAGCTTCGGTCGAGGAAACATTCAGTACTTC. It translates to CASSFGRGNIQYF.

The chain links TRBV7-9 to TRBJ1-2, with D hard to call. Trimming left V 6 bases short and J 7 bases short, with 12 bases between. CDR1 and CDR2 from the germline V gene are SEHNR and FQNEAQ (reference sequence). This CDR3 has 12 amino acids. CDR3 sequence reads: CASRGSLFGYTF. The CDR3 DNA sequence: TGTGCCAGCAGGGGCAGTCTCTTTGGCTACACCTTC.

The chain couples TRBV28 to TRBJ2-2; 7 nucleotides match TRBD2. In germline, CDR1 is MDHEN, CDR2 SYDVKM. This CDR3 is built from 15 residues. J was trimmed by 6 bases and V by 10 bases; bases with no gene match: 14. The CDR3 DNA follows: TGTGCCACCGCCGGGGGGTCGGTCGCGTCCGGGGAGCTGTTTTTT. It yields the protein CATAGGSVASGELFF. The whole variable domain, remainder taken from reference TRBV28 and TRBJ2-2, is DVKVTQSSRYLVKRTGEKVFLECVQDMDHENMFWYRQDPGLGLRLIYFSYDVKMKEKGDIPEGYSVSREKKERFSLILESASTNQTSMYLCATAGGSVASGELFFGEGSRLTVL.

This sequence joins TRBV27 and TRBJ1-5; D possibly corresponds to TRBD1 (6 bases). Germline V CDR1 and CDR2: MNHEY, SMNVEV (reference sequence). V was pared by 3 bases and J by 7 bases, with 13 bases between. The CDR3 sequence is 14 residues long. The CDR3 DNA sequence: TGTGCCAGCAGTTTTACTGGGACACTCCAGCCCCAGCATTTT. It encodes CASSFTGTLQPQHF.

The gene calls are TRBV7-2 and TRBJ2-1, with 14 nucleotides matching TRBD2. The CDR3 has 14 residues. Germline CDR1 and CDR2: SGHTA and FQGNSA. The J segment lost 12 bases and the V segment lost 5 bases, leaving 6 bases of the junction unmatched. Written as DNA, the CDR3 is TGTGCCAGCAGCCCGGGACTAGCGGGAGAAGGGCAGTTCTTC. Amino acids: CASSPGLAGEGQFF. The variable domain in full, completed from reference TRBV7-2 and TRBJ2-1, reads GAGVSQSPSNKVTEKGKDVELRCDPISGHTALYWYRQSLGQGLEFLIYFQGNSAPDKSGLPSDRFSAERTGGSVSTLTIQRTQQEDSAVYLCASSPGLAGEGQFFGPGTRLTVL.

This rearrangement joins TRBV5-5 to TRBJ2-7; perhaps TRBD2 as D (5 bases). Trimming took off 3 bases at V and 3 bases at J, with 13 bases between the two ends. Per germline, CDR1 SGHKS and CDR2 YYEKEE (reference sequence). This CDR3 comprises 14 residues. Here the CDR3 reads CASSWGTRYYEQYF. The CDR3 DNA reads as TGTGCCAGCAGCTGGGGAACTAGGTACTACGAGCAGTACTTC.

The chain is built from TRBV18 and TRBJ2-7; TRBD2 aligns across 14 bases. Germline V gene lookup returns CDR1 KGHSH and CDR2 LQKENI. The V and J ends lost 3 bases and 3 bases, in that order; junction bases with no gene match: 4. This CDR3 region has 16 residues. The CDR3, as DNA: TGTGCCAGCTCACCCTTCGGGACTAGCGGGAGCTACGAGCAGTACTTC. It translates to CASSPFGTSGSYEQYF.

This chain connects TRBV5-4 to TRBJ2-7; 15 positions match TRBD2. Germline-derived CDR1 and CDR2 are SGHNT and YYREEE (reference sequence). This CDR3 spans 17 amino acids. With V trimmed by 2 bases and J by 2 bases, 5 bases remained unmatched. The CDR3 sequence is CASSFGLAGGRPYEQYF. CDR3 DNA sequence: TGTGCCAGCAGCTTTGGACTAGCGGGAGGGCGGCCCTACGAGCAGTACTTC.

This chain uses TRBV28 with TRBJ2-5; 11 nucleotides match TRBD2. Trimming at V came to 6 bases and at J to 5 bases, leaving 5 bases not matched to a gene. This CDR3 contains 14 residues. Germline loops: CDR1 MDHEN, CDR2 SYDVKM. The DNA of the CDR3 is TGTGCCAGCAGACTAGCGGGAGATGGGGAGACCCAGTACTTC. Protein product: CASRLAGDGETQYF.

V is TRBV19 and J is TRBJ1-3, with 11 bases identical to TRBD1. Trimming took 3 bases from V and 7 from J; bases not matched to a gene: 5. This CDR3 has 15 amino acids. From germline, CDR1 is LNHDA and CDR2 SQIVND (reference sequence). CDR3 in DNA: TGTGCCAGTAGTATTGGACAGGGGGCGCGGAACACCATATATTTT. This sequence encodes CASSIGQGARNTIYF.

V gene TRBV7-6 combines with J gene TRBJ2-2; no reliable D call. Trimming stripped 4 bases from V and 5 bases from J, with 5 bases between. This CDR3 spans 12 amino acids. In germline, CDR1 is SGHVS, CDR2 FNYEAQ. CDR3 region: CASSSVTGELFF. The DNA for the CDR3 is TGTGCCAGCAGCTCAGTTACCGGGGAGCTGTTTTTT.

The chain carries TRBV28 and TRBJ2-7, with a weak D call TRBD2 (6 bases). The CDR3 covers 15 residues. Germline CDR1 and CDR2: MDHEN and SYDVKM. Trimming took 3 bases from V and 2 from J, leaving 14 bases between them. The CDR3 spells CASSLRGGFTYEQYF. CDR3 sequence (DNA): TGTGCCAGCAGTTTGAGGGGAGGATTCACCTACGAGCAGTACTTC.

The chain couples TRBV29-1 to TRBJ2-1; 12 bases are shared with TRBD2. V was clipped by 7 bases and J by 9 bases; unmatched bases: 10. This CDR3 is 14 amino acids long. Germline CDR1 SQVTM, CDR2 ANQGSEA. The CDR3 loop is CSAGTSGQGVEQFF. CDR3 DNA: TGCAGCGCTGGGACTAGCGGGCAAGGGGTTGAGCAGTTCTTC.

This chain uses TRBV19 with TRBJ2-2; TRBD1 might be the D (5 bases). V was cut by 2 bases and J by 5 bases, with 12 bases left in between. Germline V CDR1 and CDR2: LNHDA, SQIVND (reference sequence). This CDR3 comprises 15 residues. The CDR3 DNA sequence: TGTGCCAGTAGTATATCTGGGGCATATACCGGGGAGCTGTTTTTT. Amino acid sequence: CASSISGAYTGELFF.

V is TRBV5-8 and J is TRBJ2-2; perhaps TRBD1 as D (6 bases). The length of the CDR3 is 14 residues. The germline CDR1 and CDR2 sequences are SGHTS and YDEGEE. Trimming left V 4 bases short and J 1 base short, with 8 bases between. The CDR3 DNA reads TGTGCCAGCAGCAGGGGACAGAACACCGGGGAGCTGTTTTTT. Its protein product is CASSRGQNTGELFF.

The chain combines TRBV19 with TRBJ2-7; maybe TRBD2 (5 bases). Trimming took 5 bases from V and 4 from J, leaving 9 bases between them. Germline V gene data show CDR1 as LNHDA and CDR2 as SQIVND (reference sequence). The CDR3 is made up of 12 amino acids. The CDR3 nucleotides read TGTGCCAGTAGTCGAGGGATTTACGAGCAGTACTTC. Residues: CASSRGIYEQYF.

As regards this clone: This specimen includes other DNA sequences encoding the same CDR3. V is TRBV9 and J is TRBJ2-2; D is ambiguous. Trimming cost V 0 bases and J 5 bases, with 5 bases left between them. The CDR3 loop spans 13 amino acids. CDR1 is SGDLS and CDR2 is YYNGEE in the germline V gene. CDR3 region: CASSVVATGELFF. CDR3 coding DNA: TGTGCCAGCAGCGTAGTCGCGACCGGGGAGCTGTTTTTT.

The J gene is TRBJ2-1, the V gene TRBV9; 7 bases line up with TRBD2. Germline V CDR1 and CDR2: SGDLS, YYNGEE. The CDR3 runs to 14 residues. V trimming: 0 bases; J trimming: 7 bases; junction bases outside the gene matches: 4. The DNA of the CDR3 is TGTGCCAGCAGCGTAGTACCGGGAGGAAATGAGCAGTTCTTC. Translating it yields CASSVVPGGNEQFF.

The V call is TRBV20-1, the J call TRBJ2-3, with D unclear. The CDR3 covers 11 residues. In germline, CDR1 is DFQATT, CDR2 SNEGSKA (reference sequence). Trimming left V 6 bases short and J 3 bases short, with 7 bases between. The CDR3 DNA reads TGCAGTGCGGAACTAACAGATACGCAGTATTTT. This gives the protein CSAELTDTQYF.

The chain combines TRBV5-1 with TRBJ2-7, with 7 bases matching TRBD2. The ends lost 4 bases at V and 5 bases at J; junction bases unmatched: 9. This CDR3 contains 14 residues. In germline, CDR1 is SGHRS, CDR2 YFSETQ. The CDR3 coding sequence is TGCGCCAGCAGCACTGGGAGGGAGCCCCACGAGCAGTACTTC. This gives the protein CASSTGREPHEQYF.

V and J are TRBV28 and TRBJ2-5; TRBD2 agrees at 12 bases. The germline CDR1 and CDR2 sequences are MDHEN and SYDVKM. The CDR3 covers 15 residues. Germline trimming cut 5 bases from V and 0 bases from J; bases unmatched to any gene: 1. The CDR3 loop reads CASSRLAGDQETQYF. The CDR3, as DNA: TGTGCCAGCAGTCGACTAGCGGGAGACCAAGAGACCCAGTACTTC.

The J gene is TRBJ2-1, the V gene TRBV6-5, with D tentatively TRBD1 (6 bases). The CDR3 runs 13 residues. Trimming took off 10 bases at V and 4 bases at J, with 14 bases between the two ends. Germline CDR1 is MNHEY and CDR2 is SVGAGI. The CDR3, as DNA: TGTGCCACCCACAGGGACCCGTACAATGAGCAGTTCTTC. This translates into CATHRDPYNEQFF.

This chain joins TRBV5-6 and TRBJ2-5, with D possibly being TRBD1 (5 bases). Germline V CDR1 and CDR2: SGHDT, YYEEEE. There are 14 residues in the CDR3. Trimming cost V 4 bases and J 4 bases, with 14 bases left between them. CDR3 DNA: TGTGCCAGCAGCCAAATAACAGGTCGAGAGACCCAGTACTTC. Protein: CASSQITGRETQYF.

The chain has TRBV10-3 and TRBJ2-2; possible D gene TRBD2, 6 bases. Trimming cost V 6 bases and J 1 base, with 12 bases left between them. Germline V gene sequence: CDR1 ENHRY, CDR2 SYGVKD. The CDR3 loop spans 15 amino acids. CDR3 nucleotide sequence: TGTGCCATCAGGGGGACTCTAAAGAACACCGGGGAGCTGTTTTTT. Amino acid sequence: CAIRGTLKNTGELFF.

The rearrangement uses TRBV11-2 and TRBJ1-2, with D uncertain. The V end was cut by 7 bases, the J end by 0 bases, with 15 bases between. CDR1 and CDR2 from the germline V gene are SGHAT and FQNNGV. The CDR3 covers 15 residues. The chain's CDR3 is CASTLSVGTNYGYTF. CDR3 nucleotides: TGTGCCAGCACCCTAAGCGTAGGAACTAACTATGGCTACACCTTC.

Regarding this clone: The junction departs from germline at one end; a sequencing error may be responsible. CDR3: CASSEGQGSYEQYF. In nucleotides, the CDR3 is TGTGCTAGCAGTGAAGGACAGGGCTCCTACGAGCAGTACTTC. The chain carries TRBV7-7 and TRBJ2-5, with 8 bases lining up with TRBD1. The end of the DNA fits TRBJ2-7 better, so the J call may be wrong. Per germline, CDR1 SSHAT and CDR2 FNYEAQ (reference sequence). The CDR3 is 14 amino acids.

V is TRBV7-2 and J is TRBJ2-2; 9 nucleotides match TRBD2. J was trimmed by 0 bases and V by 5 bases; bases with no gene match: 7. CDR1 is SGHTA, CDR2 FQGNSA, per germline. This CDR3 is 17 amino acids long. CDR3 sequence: CASSLWASGTNTGELFF. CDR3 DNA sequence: TGTGCCAGCAGCCTCTGGGCTAGCGGGACGAACACCGGGGAGCTGTTTTTT. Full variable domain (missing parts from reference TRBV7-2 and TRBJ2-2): GAGVSQSPSNKVTEKGKDVELRCDPISGHTALYWYRQSLGQGLEFLIYFQGNSAPDKSGLPSDRFSAERTGGSVSTLTIQRTQQEDSAVYLCASSLWASGTNTGELFFGEGSRLTVL.